Included here is one T cell receptor (beta chain) sequence, with context. The data were obtained in a study of type 1 regulatory T cells. Study overall: T-allo10 is a Tr1-enriched, alloantigen-specific CD4 T cell product made in vitro.

TCRdb redid the calling of the reads with MiXCR, one entry per CDR3 protein. The sample yields 90,000 to 100,000 distinct CDR3 sequences, roughly 30% seen once. Germline V lookup: CDR1 SGHTA, CDR2 FQGNSA. V lost 0 bases and J lost 6, with 6 bases in between. The CDR3 is 12 residues long. The sample consisted of CD4+ T cells, either the whole sample or a sorted fraction (not recorded which). This clonotype was obtained from a human donor in good health. This chain links TRBV7-2 with TRBJ2-7, with a weak D call TRBD2 (6 bases). The CDR3 nucleotides are TGTGCCAGCAGCTTAGCGGGAGGCGAGCAGTACTTC. It translates to CASSLAGGEQYF.